This record covers a single T cell receptor (beta chain). As yet, its antigen is unknown. The data originate from a study of T cell responses to AZD1222 COVID-19 vaccine. General study findings and limits: Samples come after the peak T cell response, not at day 14.

Sequencing used immunoSEQ multiplex PCR; TCRdb keeps in-frame clones, though not all of them. The sample lists some 150,000 clones, roughly 91% seen once, with around 1.8% in the top ten. Germline V lookup: CDR1 LNHDA, CDR2 SQIVND (reference sequence). The germline V and J ends were trimmed by 9 bases and 2 bases, with 13 bases remaining between them. The length of the CDR3 is 13 residues. This material consisted of peripheral blood, taken 28 days after the second AZD1222 dose. The chain links TRBV19 to TRBJ1-1; possible D gene TRBD1, 5 bases. The TCR was taken from an adult who received the AZD1222 COVID-19 vaccine. CDR3 loop: CASEGPTNTEAFF. CDR3 in DNA: TGTGCCAGCGAGGGACCGACCAACACTGAAGCTTTCTTT.